A selection of T cell receptor beta chains follows, all from one sample in a study of naive CD8 T cells in extremely preterm neonates. Data came from immunoSEQ multiplex PCR; TCRdb stores just in-frame clones and leaves some out. The sample holds about 5,000 clones, roughly 96% seen once. Material: naive CD8+ T cells from cord blood. Receptors were obtained from a boy who was born preterm. The CDR3 runs from the conserved cysteine through the conserved F or W. The D gene is left open where the match is weak. Not every row has a clone size; where given, it reads once, few, many or a size class.

v_gene	abundance	j_gene	d_gene	CDR3aa	CDR3nt
TRBV7-4	NA	TRBJ2-7	TRBD2	CASSSSGSSYEQYF	TGTGCCAGCAGCTCTAGCGGGAGCTCCTACGAGCAGTACTTC
TRBV25-1	NA	TRBJ2-7	TRBD2	CASSEWASGWNEQYF	TGTGCCAGCAGTGAATGGGCTAGCGGGTGGAACGAGCAGTACTTC
TRBV27	once	TRBJ1-2	TRBD1	CASSLQGANYGYTF	TGTGCCAGCAGTTTACAGGGGGCTAACTATGGCTACACCTTC
TRBV10-2	NA	TRBJ2-4	NA	CASSEGGAGETKNIQYF	TGCGCCAGCAGTGAGGGGGGGGCGGGAGAAACCAAAAACATTCAGTACTTC
TRBV19	few	TRBJ1-5	NA	CASSIQGYQPQHF	TGTGCCAGTAGTATACAGGGGTACCAGCCCCAGCATTTT
TRBV5-1	NA	TRBJ2-3	NA	CASSWTGTDTQYF	TGCGCCAGCAGCTGGACAGGCACAGATACGCAGTATTTT
TRBV27	NA	TRBJ2-6	NA	CASSPWPSGANVLTF	TGTGCCAGCTCCCCATGGCCTTCTGGGGCCAACGTCCTGACTTTC
TRBV29-1	NA	TRBJ2-2	TRBD1	CSGTGAGELFF	TGCAGCGGGACAGGGGCCGGGGAGCTGTTTTTT
TRBV28	NA	TRBJ1-2	NA	CASSFGRQGDF	TGTGCCAGCAGTTTTGGCCGTCAGGGAGACTTC
TRBV9	NA	TRBJ2-7	NA	CASSVGTSYEQYF	TGTGCCAGCAGCGTAGGGACATCCTACGAGCAGTACTTC
TRBV27	NA	TRBJ2-2	NA	CASSFVGFTNTGELLF	TGTGCCAGCAGTTTCGTGGGGTTTACGAACACCGGGGAGCTGCTTTTT
TRBV11-3	NA	TRBJ2-7	NA	CASSLYRVYEQYF	TGTGCCAGCAGCTTGTACAGGGTCTACGAGCAGTACTTC
TRBV9	few	TRBJ2-7	NA	CASSVDSSYEQYF	TGTGCCAGCAGCGTAGACAGCTCCTACGAGCAGTACTTC
TRBV5-1	NA	TRBJ2-1	NA	CASSAQGTEQFF	TGCGCCAGCAGCGCCCAGGGGACGGAGCAGTTCTTC
TRBV4-3	NA	TRBJ1-2	TRBD1	CASSQSRQGDYGYTF	TGCGCCAGCAGCCAATCTCGACAGGGGGACTATGGCTACACCTTC
TRBV7-8	NA	TRBJ2-3	NA	CASSLALAAGLGPDTQYF	TGTGCCAGCAGCTTAGCGCTCGCTGCTGGCCTCGGCCCAGATACGCAGTATTTT
TRBV4-2	NA	TRBJ2-1	TRBD2	CASSFGLAINEQFF	TGTGCCAGCAGCTTCGGACTAGCGATCAATGAGCAGTTCTTC
TRBV6-1	NA	TRBJ2-7	TRBD2	CASSVWTSYEQYF	TGTGCCAGCAGTGTCTGGACTAGCTACGAGCAGTACTTC
TRBV28	NA	TRBJ2-1	TRBD2	CASSLLAGLEQFF	TGTGCCAGCAGTTTACTAGCGGGACTTGAGCAGTTCTTC
TRBV21-1	NA	TRBJ1-1	NA	CASSRHIVRTEAFF	TGTGCCAGCAGTCGTCACATAGTTCGCACTGAAGCTTTCTTT
TRBV27	once	TRBJ1-1	NA	CASSWGAEAFF	TGTGCCAGCAGTTGGGGGGCTGAAGCTTTCTTT
TRBV28	NA	TRBJ2-1	TRBD2	CASITGTSSYNEQFF	TGTGCCAGCATTACCGGGACTAGCTCCTACAATGAGCAGTTCTTC
TRBV7-2	once	TRBJ2-3	TRBD2	CASSLLAGADTQYF	TGTGCCAGCAGCTTACTAGCGGGAGCAGATACGCAGTATTTT
TRBV4-2	NA	TRBJ2-3	NA	CASSQAGADTQYF	TGTGCCAGCAGCCAAGCGGGAGCAGATACGCAGTATTTT
TRBV27	once	TRBJ2-4	NA	CASSLGRENIQYF	TGTGCCAGCAGTTTAGGCAGGGAAAACATTCAGTACTTC
TRBV5-4	NA	TRBJ1-6	NA	CASSFGIHF	TGTGCCAGCAGCTTTGGCATCCACTTT
TRBV4-1	NA	TRBJ2-2	NA	CASSQHTGELFF	TGCGCCAGCAGCCAACACACCGGGGAGCTGTTTTTT
TRBV30	NA	TRBJ2-2	TRBD1	CAWSVTGTGFGELFF	TGTGCCTGGAGTGTTACCGGGACAGGGTTCGGGGAGCTGTTTTTT
TRBV7-4	once	TRBJ1-5	TRBD1	CASSFGQGNQPQHF	TGTGCCAGCAGCTTTGGACAGGGGAATCAGCCCCAGCATTTT
TRBV10-3	NA	TRBJ2-7	TRBD1	CAIQTGYEQYF	TGTGCCATCCAGACAGGGTACGAGCAGTACTTC
TRBV28	NA	TRBJ2-5	NA	CASSFQVPQETQYF	TGTGCCAGCAGTTTTCAGGTGCCTCAAGAGACCCAGTACTTC